This T cell receptor (beta chain) originates from a study of blood T cell repertoires in COVID-19. Study information: Material from acute and convalescent COVID-19 was sourced from the United States, Italy and Spain.

Germline values: CDR1 MNHEY, CDR2 SMNVEV (reference sequence). V gave up 7 bases and J gave up 1 base; unmatched junction bases: 6. The CDR3 is made up of 15 amino acids. Generated by immunoSEQ multiplex PCR, the TCRdb table keeps only in-frame clones and is missing some. The table has about 120,000 clones, roughly 84% seen once. The TCR was taken from a woman aged 40 to 50 with acute or convalescent COVID-19. The J gene is TRBJ2-1, the V gene TRBV27, with 8 bases fitting TRBD2. The sequenced sample consisted of peripheral blood. The chain's CDR3 is CASTDGGASYNEQFF. CDR3 in DNA: TGTGCCAGCACCGACGGGGGGGCATCCTACAATGAGCAGTTCTTC.